This T cell receptor beta chain emerged from a study of CD8+CD57+ T cells in acquired aplastic anemia. Study in general: Across the sorted CD4+ and CD8+ cells, DNA amounts averaged 3.2 ug.

Points on this clonotype: Its matching antigen is unknown.

CDR1 SEHNR and CDR2 FQNEAQ come from the germline V gene (reference sequence). CDR3 size: 16 residues. V was clipped by 2 bases and J by 6 bases; unmatched bases: 6. Researchers used genomic DNA as the template to profile TCR beta VDJ and CDR3. TCRdb reprocessed the reads with MiXCR, giving one entry per CDR3 protein. The sample includes about 240,000 distinct CDR3 sequences, around 43% of them seen just once. Study results and caveats: A set of more than 25 CD8+ CDR3 sequences was shared between patients and controls, and these sequences appeared highly expressed in patients. With respect to CD8+ Simpson's diversity, patients and controls did not differ significantly.

Flow cytometry had shown expanded CD8+CD57+ cells in the patients chosen for sequencing. Sampling of blood occurred while the patients had still received no therapy. This sequence joins TRBV7-9 and TRBJ2-2; 10 bases match TRBD2. Sequenced material: sorted CD4+, CD8+, or CD8+CD57+ T cells (not recorded which) from PBMCs. The clonotype originates from a human donor with aplastic anemia. CDR3 DNA: TGTGCCAGCAGCTTAAGTCTAGCGGGAGACGCCGGGGAGCTGTTTTTT. It specifies CASSLSLAGDAGELFF.